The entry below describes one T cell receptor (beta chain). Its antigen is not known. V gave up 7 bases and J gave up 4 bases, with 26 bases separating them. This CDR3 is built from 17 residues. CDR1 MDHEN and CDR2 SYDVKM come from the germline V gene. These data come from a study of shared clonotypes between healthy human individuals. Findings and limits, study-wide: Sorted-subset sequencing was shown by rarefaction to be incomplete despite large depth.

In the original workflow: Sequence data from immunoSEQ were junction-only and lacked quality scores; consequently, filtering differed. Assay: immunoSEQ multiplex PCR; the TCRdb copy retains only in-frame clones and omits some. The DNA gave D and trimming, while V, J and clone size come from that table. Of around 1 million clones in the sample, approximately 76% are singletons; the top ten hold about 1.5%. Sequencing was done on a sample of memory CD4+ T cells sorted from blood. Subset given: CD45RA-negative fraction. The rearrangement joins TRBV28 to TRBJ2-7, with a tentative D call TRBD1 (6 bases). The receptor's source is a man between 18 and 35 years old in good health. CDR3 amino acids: CASTLVQGPSGLYEQYF. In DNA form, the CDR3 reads TGTGCCAGCACCCTGGTCCAGGGGCCCTCAGGGTTGTACGAGCAGTACTTC.